The 12 T cell receptor beta chains presented below share a single source sample, sequenced in a study of blood T cell repertoires in COVID-19. Assay: immunoSEQ multiplex PCR; the TCRdb copy retains only in-frame clones and omits some. Found here are roughly 250,000 clones, under 95% of them singletons; the top ten hold under 2.5%. The sample was PBMCs or T cells enriched from blood (not recorded which). These receptors were collected from a woman younger than 30 who had recovered from COVID-19.

The chain uses TRBV25-1 and TRBJ1-1; D is unresolved. CDR3 size: 11 residues. The V end was cut by 7 bases, the J end by 6 bases, with 9 bases between. In germline, CDR1 is MGHDK, CDR2 SYGVNS. CDR3 residues: CASIRLSEAFF. The CDR3 DNA reads as TGTGCCAGCATCCGTCTTTCTGAAGCTTTCTTT.

About this clone: Germline is not matched at one junction end, which may reflect a read error. The J gene is TRBJ2-1, the V gene TRBV7-7; 8 nucleotides match TRBD2. Germline assignment: CDR1 SSHAT and CDR2 FNYEAQ (reference sequence). The CDR3 covers 15 residues. CDR3 sequence reads: CASSLEAGVDNEQFF. The CDR3 bases are TGTGCTAGCAGCTTAGAAGCGGGAGTCGACAATGAGCAGTTCTTC.

This chain joins TRBV10-3 and TRBJ2-3, with unresolved D. This CDR3 contains 12 residues. CDR1 is ENHRY, CDR2 SYGVKD, per germline. The CDR3, as DNA: TGTACGGCGACGTCTAGTACAGATACGCAGTATTTT. This translates into CTATSSTDTQYF.

The V gene is TRBV29-1, the J gene TRBJ1-1; no firm D call. The CDR3 runs to 14 residues. The germline CDR1 and CDR2 sequences are SQVTM and ANQGSEA. The germline V and J ends were trimmed by 3 bases and 1 base, with 12 bases remaining between them. The CDR3 DNA follows: TGCAGCGTTGAGGCTAGGCTTCCGAACACTGAAGCTTTCTTT. Its protein product is CSVEARLPNTEAFF.

The genes are TRBV5-1 and TRBJ1-1, with a possible D match to TRBD1 (5 bases). Trimming left V 3 bases short and J 4 bases short, with 19 bases between. This CDR3 has 16 residues. The V gene's germline CDR1 is SGHRS and CDR2 YFSETQ. The CDR3 region is CASSSGGQGGITEAFF. The CDR3 DNA reads TGCGCCAGCAGCTCGGGCGGGCAGGGAGGTATCACTGAAGCTTTCTTT.

V is TRBV18 and J is TRBJ2-7; possible D gene TRBD1, 6 bases. Germline CDR1 KGHSH, CDR2 LQKENI. This CDR3 has 14 residues. Trimming removed 3 bases at V and 3 bases at J, with 12 bases between. The CDR3 DNA sequence: TGTGCCAGCTCACCCCAACAGGGAGACTACGAGCAGTACTTC. Amino acids: CASSPQQGDYEQYF.

This clone appeared a single time. CDR3 protein: CASSSLAGSGEQYF. CDR3 DNA sequence: TGTGCCAGCAGCTCTTTGGCAGGGTCAGGGGAGCAGTACTTC. V and J are TRBV7-9 and TRBJ2-7; D might be TRBD1 (5 bases). V lost 4 bases and J lost 7, with 17 bases in between. Per germline, CDR1 SEHNR and CDR2 FQNEAQ (reference sequence). The CDR3 loop spans 14 amino acids.

This chain uses TRBV5-1 with TRBJ2-7; 7 bases are a match to TRBD1. Per germline, CDR1 SGHRS and CDR2 YFSETQ. V shed 4 bases, J shed 2 bases, and the junction held 9 bases outside the gene matches. The CDR3 loop spans 15 amino acids. Here the CDR3 reads CASSLTGTETYEQYF. In DNA, the CDR3 is TGCGCCAGCAGCCTGACCGGGACAGAGACCTACGAGCAGTACTTC.

V usage is TRBV4-2 and J usage is TRBJ2-1; 10 nucleotides line up with TRBD2. V shed 5 bases and J 4 bases; nucleotides not matched to a gene: 8. Germline CDR1 reads LGHNA; CDR2 reads YNFKEQ. The CDR3 has 16 amino acids. In DNA, the CDR3 is TGTGCCAGCAGCGACAGTCTAGCGGGGGAGTACAATGAGCAGTTCTTC. Translated, it gives CASSDSLAGEYNEQFF.

This rearrangement joins TRBV2 to TRBJ1-2, with TRBD1 as a possible D gene (5 bases). The CDR3 runs to 13 residues. Looked up from germline, CDR1 is SNHLY and CDR2 is FYNNEI. Between the trimmed V and J ends, which lost 6 bases and 3 bases, there was a span of 11 bases. Here the CDR3 DNA reads TGTGCCAGCAGCACGGACACACACTATGGCTACACCTTC. This encodes CASSTDTHYGYTF.

This clone was observed a handful of times. The chain combines TRBV4-2 with TRBJ2-3; weak D call: TRBD2 (5 bases). The CDR3 contains 15 residues. V lost 0 bases and J 3 bases, leaving 10 bases between the germline ends. Germline values: CDR1 LGHNA, CDR2 YNFKEQ. The CDR3 reads CASSQDKRMTDTQYF. The CDR3 DNA is TGTGCCAGCAGCCAAGATAAGCGGATGACAGATACGCAGTATTTT.

The rearrangement uses TRBV19 and TRBJ2-1; TRBD2 aligns across 10 bases. Germline V gene sequence: CDR1 LNHDA, CDR2 SQIVND (reference sequence). V was pared by 10 bases and J by 2 bases, with 5 bases of the junction left unmatched. The CDR3 has 14 amino acids. The CDR3 DNA reads TGTGCCATCAAAGCGGGAGGGCCCTACAATGAGCAGTTCTTC. Translated: CAIKAGGPYNEQFF.